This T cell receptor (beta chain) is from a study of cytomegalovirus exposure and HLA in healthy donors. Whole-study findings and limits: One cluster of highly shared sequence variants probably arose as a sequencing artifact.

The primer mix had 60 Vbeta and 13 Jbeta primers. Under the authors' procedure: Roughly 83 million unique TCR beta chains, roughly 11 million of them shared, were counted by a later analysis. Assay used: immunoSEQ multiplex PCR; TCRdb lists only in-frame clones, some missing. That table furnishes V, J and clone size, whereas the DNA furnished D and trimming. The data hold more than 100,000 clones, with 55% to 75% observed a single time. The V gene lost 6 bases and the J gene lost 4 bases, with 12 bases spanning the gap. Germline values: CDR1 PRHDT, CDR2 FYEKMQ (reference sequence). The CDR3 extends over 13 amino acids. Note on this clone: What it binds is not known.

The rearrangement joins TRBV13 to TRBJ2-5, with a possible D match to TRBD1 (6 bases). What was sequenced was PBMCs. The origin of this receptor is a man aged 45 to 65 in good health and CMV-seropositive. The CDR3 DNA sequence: TGTGCCAGCAGGGAATCCAGGGGAGAGACCCAGTACTTC. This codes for CASRESRGETQYF.